The present TCR beta chain was sequenced within a study of blood T cell repertoires in COVID-19. Study summary: PBMCs, B-cell-depleted T cells, or T cells provided the cDNA or gDNA that made up the material.

As originally analysed: Estimation of nucleated cell counts was performed using reference gene primer amplification. Some clones are missing from TCRdb's copy, which holds only in-frame ones; the method was immunoSEQ multiplex PCR. V and J calls and clone size follow that table, whereas D and trimming were derived from the DNA. The data show 140,000 or so clones, 87% seen once. Germline CDR1 and CDR2: LGHDT and YNNKEL (reference sequence). V lost 3 bases, J lost 7 bases, and 3 bases stayed unmatched. The CDR3 totals 14 residues. This TCR was recovered from a man in his 60s who had recovered from COVID-19. Sequenced sample: PBMCs or T cells enriched from blood (not recorded which). The genes are TRBV3-1 (or the pseudogene TRBV3-2) and TRBJ2-1, with TRBD2 identical over 10 bases. The DNA for the CDR3 is TGTGCCAGCAGCCAGCTAGCGGGGGAGAATGAGCAGTTCTTC. Translating it yields CASSQLAGENEQFF.